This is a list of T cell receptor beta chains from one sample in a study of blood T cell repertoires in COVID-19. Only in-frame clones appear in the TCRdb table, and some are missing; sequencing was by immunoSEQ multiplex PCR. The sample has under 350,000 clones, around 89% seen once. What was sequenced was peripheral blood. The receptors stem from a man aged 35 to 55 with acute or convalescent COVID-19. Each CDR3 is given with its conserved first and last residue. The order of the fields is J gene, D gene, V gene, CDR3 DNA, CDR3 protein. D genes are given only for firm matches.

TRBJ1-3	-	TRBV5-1	TGCGCCAGCAGCTTGCCAGGGACTGGAACTGGAAACACCATATATTTT	CASSLPGTGTGNTIYF
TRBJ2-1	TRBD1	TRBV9	TGTGCCAGCAGCGTGGGGACAGGCGGGACTCAGTTCTTC	CASSVGTGGTQFF
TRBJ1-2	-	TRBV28	TGTGCCAGCAGTCCGCGGCGGTCCGGTGGCTACACCTTC	CASSPRRSGGYTF
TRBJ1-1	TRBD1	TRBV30	TGTGCCTGGAGGCGCCAGGGGGGCACTGAAGCTTTCTTT	CAWRRQGGTEAFF
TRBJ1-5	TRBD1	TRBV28	TGTGCCAGCAGATCACAGGGGTTTAACAATCAGCCCCAGCATTTT	CASRSQGFNNQPQHF
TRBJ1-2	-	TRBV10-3	TGTGCCATCAGTGCAGGCGAGGGCTACACCTTC	CAISAGEGYTF
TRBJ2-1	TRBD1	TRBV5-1	TGCGCCAGCAGCTCCCCGAGGGGACAGGGAAGCAATGAGCAGTTCTTC	CASSSPRGQGSNEQFF
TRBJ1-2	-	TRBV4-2	TGTGCCAGCAGCCAATTGAGCACTGGCTACACCTTC	CASSQLSTGYTF
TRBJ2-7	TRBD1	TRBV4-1	TGCGCCAGCAGCCCGGGACAGGGCCCCGAGCAGTACTTC	CASSPGQGPEQYF
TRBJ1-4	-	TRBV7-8	TGTGCCAGCACTCCCGACGACTCCTTGGGTGAAAAACTGTTTTTT	CASTPDDSLGEKLFF
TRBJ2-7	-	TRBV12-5	TGTGCTAGTGGCGCGACCTGGACAGAGCAGTACTTC	CASGATWTEQYF
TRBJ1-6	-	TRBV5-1	TGCGCCAGCAGCTTACCCACAGGGAGCAATTCACCCCTCCACTTT	CASSLPTGSNSPLHF
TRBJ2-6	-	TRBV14	TGTGCCATCCTCTCTGGGGCCAACGTCCTGACTTTC	CAILSGANVLTF
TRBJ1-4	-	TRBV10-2	TGCGCCAGCAGTGAGTCTGGGGGGGCGATAAGTGAAAAACTGTTTTTT	CASSESGGAISEKLFF
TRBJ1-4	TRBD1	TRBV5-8	TGTGCCAGCAGACTCCACAGGGGCGCTAATGAAAAACTGTTTTTT	CASRLHRGANEKLFF
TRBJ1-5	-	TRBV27	TGTGCCAGCAGTTCTAGACGTACCCTTGAACCCCAGCATTTT	CASSSRRTLEPQHF
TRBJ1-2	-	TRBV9	TGTGCCAGCAGCGGGAGCACTAACTATGGCTACACCTTC	CASSGSTNYGYTF
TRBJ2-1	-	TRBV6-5	TGTGCCAGCAGCCGCCTAGCGAACGACGGGCATGAGCAGTTCTTC	CASSRLANDGHEQFF
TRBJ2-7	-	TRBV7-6	TGTGCCAGCAGCCCGGAGGGGGGGGACCTTTCTTACGAGCAGTACTTC	CASSPEGGDLSYEQYF